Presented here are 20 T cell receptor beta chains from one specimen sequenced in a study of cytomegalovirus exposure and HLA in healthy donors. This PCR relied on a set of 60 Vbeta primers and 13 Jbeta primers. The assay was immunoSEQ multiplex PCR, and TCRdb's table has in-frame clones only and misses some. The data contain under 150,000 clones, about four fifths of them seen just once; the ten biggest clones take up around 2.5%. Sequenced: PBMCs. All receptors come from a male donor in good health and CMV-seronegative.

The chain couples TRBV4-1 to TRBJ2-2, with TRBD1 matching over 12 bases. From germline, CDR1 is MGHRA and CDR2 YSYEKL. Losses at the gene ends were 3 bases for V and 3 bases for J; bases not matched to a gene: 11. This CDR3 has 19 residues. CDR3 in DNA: TGCGCCAGCAGCCAGACGCTCCGGGACAGGGGGCGGTACACCGGGGAGCTGTTTTTT. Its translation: CASSQTLRDRGRYTGELFF.

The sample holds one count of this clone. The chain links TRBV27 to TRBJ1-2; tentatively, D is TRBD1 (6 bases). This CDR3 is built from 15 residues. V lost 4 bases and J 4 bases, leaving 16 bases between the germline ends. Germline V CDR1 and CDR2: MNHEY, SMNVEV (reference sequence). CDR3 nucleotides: TGTGCCAGCAGTTATACAGGGCCAGGATTCTATGGCTACACCTTC. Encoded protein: CASSYTGPGFYGYTF.

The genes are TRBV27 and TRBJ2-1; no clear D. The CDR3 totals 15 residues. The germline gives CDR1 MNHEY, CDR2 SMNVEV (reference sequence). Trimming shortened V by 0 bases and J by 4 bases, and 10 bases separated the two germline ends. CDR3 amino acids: CASSLSGLLYNEQFF. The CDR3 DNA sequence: TGTGCCAGCAGTTTATCGGGCCTCCTTTACAATGAGCAGTTCTTC.

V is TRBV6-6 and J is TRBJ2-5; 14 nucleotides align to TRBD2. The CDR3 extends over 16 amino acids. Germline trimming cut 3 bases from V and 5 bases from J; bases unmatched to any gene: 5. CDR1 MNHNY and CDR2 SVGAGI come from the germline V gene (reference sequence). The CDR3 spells CASSYTGLAGVETQYF. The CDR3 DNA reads TGTGCCAGCAGTTATACGGGACTAGCGGGAGTCGAGACCCAGTACTTC.

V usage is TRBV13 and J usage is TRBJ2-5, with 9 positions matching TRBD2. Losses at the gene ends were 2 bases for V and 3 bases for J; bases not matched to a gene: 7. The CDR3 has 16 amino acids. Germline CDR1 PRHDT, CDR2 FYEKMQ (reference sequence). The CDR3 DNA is TGTGCCAGCAGCTTACTTTTTGCGGGAGGGGAAGAGACCCAGTACTTC. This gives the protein CASSLLFAGGEETQYF.

The DNA for the CDR3 is TGTGCCAGCAGCTCCCGCTGGGAGGGCACCGGGGAGCTGTTTTTT. This codes for CASSSRWEGTGELFF. The J gene is TRBJ2-2, the V gene TRBV7-9, with TRBD2 identical over 7 bases. V lost 4 bases to trimming and J lost 4 bases; unmatched junction nucleotides: 6. This CDR3 contains 15 residues. Germline assignment: CDR1 SEHNR and CDR2 FQNEAQ (reference sequence).

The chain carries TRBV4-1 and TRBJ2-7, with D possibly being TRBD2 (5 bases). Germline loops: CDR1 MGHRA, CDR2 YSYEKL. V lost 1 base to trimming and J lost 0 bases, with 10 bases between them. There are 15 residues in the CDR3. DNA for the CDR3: TGCGCCAGCAGCCAAGGACTAAGCAGCTCCTACGAGCAGTACTTC. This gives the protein CASSQGLSSSYEQYF.

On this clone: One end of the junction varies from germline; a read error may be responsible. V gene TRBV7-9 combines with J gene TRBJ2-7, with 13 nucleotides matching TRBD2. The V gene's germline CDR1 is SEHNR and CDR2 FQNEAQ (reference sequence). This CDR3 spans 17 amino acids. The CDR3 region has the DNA TGTTCCAGCAGCCCTTTTGGACTAGCGGGAGTCATCTACGAGCAGTACTTC. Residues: CSSSPFGLAGVIYEQYF. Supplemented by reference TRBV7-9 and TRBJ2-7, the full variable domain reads DTGVSQNPRHKITKRGQNVTFRCDPISEHNRLYWYRQTLGQGPEFLTYFQNEAQLEKSRLLSDRFSAERPKGSFSTLEIQRTEQGDSAMYLCSSSPFGLAGVIYEQYFGPGTRLTVT.

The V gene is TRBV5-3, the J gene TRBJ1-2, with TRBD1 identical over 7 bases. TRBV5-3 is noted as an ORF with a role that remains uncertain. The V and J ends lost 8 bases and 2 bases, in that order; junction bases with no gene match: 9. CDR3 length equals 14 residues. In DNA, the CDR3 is TGTGCCAGTTCTCGACAGGGCTCAAACTATGGCTACACCTTC. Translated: CASSRQGSNYGYTF.

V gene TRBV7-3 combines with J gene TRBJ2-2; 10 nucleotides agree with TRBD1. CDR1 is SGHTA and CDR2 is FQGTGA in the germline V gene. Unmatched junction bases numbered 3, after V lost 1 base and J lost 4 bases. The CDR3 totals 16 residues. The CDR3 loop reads CASSLRQGAGTGELFF. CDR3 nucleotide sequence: TGTGCCAGCAGCTTAAGACAGGGGGCGGGCACCGGGGAGCTGTTTTTT.

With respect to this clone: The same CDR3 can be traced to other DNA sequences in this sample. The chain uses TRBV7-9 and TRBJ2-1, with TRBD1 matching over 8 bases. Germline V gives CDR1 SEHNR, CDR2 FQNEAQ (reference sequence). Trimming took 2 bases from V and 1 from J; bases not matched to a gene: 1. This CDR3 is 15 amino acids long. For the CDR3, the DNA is TGTGCCAGCAGCTTACAGGGGGCTTCCTACAATGAGCAGTTCTTC. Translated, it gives CASSLQGASYNEQFF.

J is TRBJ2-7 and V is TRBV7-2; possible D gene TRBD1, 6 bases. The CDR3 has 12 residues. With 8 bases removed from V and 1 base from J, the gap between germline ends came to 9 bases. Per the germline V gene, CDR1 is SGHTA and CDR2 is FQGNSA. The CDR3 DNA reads TGTGCCAGCGGGGACACATCCTACGAGCAGTACTTC. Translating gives CASGDTSYEQYF.

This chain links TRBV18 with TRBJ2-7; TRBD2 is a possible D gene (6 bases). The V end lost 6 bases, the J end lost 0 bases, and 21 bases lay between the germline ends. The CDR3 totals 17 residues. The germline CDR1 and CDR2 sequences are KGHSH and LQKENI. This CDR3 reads CASSPAISGAASYEQYF. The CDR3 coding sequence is TGTGCCAGCTCCCCGGCTATTAGCGGAGCGGCCTCCTACGAGCAGTACTTC.

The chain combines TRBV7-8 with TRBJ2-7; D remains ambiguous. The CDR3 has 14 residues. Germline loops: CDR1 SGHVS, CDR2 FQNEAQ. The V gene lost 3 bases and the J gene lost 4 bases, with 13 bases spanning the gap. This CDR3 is CASSFGSSFYEQYF. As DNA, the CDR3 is TGTGCCAGCAGCTTCGGTAGTTCGTTTTACGAGCAGTACTTC.

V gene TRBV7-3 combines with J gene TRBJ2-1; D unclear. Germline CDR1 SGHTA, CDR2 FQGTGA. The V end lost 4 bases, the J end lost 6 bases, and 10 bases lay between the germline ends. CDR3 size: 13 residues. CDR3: CASSSSEPNEQFF. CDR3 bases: TGTGCCAGCAGCTCTAGTGAGCCCAATGAGCAGTTCTTC.

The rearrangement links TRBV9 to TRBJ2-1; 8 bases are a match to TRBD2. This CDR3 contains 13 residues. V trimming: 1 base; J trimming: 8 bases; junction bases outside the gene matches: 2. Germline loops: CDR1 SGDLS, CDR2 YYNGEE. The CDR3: CASSVSAGDEQFF. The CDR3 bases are TGTGCCAGCAGCGTATCAGCGGGAGATGAGCAGTTCTTC. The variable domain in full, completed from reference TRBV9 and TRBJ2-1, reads DSGVTQTPKHLITATGQRVTLRCSPRSGDLSVYWYQQSLDQGLQFLIQYYNGEERAKGNILERFSAQQFPDLHSELNLSSLELGDSALYFCASSVSAGDEQFFGPGTRLTVL.

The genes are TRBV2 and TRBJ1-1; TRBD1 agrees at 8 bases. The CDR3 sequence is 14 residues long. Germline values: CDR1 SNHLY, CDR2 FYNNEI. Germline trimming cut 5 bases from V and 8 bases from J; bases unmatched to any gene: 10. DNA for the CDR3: TGTGCCAGCAGTAGGGGCGCACAGGGGGTGGAAGCTTTCTTT. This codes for CASSRGAQGVEAFF.

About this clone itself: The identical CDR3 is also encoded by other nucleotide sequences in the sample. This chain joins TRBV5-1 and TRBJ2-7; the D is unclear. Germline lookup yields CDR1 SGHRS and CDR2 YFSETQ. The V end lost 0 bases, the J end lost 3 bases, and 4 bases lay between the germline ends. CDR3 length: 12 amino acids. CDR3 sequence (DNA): TGCGCCAGCAGCTTGGACTTCTACGAGCAGTACTTC. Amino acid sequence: CASSLDFYEQYF.

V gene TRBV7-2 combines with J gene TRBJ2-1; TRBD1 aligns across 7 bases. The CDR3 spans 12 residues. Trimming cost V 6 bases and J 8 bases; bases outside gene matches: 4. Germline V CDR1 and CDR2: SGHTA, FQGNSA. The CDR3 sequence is CASRSQGDEQFF. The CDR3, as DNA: TGTGCCAGCAGGTCCCAGGGGGATGAGCAGTTCTTC. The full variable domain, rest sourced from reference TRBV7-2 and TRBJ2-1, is GAGVSQSPSNKVTEKGKDVELRCDPISGHTALYWYRQSLGQGLEFLIYFQGNSAPDKSGLPSDRFSAERTGGSVSTLTIQRTQQEDSAVYLCASRSQGDEQFFGPGTRLTVL.

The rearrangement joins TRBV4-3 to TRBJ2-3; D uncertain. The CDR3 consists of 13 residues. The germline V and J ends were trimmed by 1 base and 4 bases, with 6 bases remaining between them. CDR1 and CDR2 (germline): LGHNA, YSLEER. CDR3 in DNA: TGCGCCAGCAGCCAAGTTTCGGCAGATACGCAGTATTTT. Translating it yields CASSQVSADTQYF.